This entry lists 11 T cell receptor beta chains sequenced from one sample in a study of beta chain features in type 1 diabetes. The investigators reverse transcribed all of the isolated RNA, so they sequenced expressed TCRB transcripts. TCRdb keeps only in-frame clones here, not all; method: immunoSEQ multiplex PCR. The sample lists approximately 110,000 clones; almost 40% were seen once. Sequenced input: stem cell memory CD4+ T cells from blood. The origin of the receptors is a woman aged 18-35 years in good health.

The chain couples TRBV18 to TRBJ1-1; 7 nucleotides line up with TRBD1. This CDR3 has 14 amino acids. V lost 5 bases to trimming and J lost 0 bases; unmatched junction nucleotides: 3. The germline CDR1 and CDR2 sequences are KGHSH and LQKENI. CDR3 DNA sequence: TGTGCCAGCTCAGACCAGGGGGTGAACACTGAAGCTTTCTTT. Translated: CASSDQGVNTEAFF. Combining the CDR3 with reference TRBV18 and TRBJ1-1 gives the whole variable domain NAGVMQNPRHLVRRRGQEARLRCSPMKGHSHVYWYRQLPEEGLKFMVYLQKENIIDESGMPKERFSAEFPKEGPSILRIQQVVRGDSAAYFCASSDQGVNTEAFFGQGTRLTVV.

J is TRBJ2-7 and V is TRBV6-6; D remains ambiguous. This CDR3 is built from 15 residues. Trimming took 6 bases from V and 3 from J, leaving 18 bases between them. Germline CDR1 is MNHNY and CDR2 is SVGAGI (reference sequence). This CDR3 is CASRPQVSPRYEQYF. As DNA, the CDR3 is TGTGCCAGCAGGCCCCAGGTCTCCCCCCGCTACGAGCAGTACTTC.

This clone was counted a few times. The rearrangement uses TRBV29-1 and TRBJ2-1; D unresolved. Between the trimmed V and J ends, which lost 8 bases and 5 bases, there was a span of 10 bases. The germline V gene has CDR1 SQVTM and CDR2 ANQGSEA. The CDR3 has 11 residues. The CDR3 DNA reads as TGCAGCCCTCTTAAAAACAATGAGCAGTTCTTC. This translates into CSPLKNNEQFF.

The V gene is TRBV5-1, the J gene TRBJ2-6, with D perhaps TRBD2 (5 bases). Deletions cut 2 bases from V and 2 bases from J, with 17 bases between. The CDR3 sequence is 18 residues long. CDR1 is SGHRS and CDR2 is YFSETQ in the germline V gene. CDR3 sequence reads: CASSLGLLIVTGANVLTF. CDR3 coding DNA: TGCGCCAGCAGCTTAGGACTGTTGATTGTAACTGGGGCCAACGTCCTGACTTTC. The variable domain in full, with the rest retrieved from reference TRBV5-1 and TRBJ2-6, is KAGVTQTPRYLIKTRGQQVTLSCSPISGHRSVSWYQQTPGQGLQFLFEYFSETQRNKGNFPGRFSGRQFSNSRSEMNVSTLELGDSALYLCASSLGLLIVTGANVLTFGAGSRLTVL.

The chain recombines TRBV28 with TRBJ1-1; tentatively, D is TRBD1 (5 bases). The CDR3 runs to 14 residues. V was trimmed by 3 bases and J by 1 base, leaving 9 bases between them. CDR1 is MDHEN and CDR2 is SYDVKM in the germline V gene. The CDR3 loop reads CASSFHGANTEAFF. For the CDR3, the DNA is TGTGCCAGCAGTTTTCATGGGGCGAACACTGAAGCTTTCTTT.

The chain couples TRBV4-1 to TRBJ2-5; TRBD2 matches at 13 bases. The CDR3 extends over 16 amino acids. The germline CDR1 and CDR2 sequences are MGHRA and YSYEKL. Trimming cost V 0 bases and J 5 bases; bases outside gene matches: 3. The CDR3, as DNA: TGCGCCAGCAGCCAAGAAGGACTAGCGGGAGTTGAGACCCAGTACTTC. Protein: CASSQEGLAGVETQYF.

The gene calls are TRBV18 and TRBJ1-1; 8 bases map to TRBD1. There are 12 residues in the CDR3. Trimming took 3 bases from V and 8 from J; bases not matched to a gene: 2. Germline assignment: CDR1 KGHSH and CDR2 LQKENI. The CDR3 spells CASSPGQGEAFF. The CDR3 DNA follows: TGTGCCAGCTCACCTGGACAGGGCGAAGCTTTCTTT.

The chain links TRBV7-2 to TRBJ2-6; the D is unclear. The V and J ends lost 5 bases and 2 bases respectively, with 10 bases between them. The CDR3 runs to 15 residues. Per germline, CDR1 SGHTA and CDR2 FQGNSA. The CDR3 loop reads CASSQVHPGANVLTF. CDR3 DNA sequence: TGTGCCAGCAGCCAGGTCCACCCTGGGGCCAACGTCCTGACTTTC.

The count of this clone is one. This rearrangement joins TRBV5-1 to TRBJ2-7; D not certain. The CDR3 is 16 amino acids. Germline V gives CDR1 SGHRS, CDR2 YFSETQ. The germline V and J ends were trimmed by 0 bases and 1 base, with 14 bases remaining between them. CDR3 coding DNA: TGCGCCAGCAGCTTGGCTCGGAGCAGTAAATCCTACGAGCAGTACTTC. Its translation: CASSLARSSKSYEQYF. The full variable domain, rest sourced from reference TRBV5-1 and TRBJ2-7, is KAGVTQTPRYLIKTRGQQVTLSCSPISGHRSVSWYQQTPGQGLQFLFEYFSETQRNKGNFPGRFSGRQFSNSRSEMNVSTLELGDSALYLCASSLARSSKSYEQYFGPGTRLTVT.

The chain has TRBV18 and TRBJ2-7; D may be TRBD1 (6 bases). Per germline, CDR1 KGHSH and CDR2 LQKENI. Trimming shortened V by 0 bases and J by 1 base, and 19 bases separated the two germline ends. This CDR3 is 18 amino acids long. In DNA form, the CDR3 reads TGTGCCAGCTCACCACCTTTTACAGGGTCGAGTCGATCCTACGAGCAGTACTTC. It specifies CASSPPFTGSSRSYEQYF.

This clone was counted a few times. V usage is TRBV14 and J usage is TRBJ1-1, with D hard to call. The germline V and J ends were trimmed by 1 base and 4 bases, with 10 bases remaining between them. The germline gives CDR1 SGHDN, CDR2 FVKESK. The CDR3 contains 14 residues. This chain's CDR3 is CASSQVSVGTEAFF. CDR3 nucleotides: TGTGCCAGCAGCCAAGTGAGTGTTGGCACTGAAGCTTTCTTT.